The 30 T cell receptor beta chains reported below all come from one sample, sequenced in a study of T cell repertoires in aging, cancer and after chemotherapy. The template was genomic DNA from peripheral blood, not RNA. TRB rearrangements spanning V, D and J were amplified using mixed TRB-A/B primers. Using its own MiXCR run on the multiplex PCR reads, TCRdb lists one record per CDR3 protein. The sample holds thousands of distinct CDR3 sequences; about 20% are singletons and the top ten take under 3%. Sequencing used blood. The receptors were sampled from a human donor with a blood cancer.

Worth noting for this clonotype: This sequence may be a read error, since a much larger clone differs from it by one base. The rearrangement links TRBV6-5 to TRBJ1-1; D possibly corresponds to TRBD1 (6 bases). The V gene lost 7 bases and the J gene lost 3 bases, with 18 bases spanning the gap. Germline V CDR1 and CDR2: MNHEY, SVGAGI. CDR3 length equals 15 residues. The CDR3 region is CASIRGPVSHTEAFF. CDR3 nucleotide sequence: TGTGCCAGCATCAGGGGACCTGTGAGTCACACTGAAGCTTTCTTT.

This rearrangement joins TRBV5-1 to TRBJ2-7; 7 positions agree with TRBD1. V was clipped by 4 bases and J by 1 base; unmatched bases: 2. The CDR3 sequence is 13 residues long. From germline, CDR1 is SGHRS and CDR2 YFSETQ. CDR3 sequence: CASSLGQSYEQYF. The CDR3 bases are TGCGCCAGCAGCCTGGGACAGTCCTACGAGCAGTACTTC.

This clonotype is categorized as medium-sized. This chain connects TRBV6-5 to TRBJ1-4, with unresolved D. Germline V CDR1 and CDR2: MNHEY, SVGAGI. Trimming took 6 bases from V and 3 from J, leaving 17 bases between them. The CDR3 is made up of 16 amino acids. Written as DNA, the CDR3 is TGTGCCAGCAGATCTAAGGGAACTTGGGCTAATGAAAAACTGTTTTTT. It yields the protein CASRSKGTWANEKLFF.

The J gene is TRBJ1-5, the V gene TRBV6-1; the D gene is possibly TRBD1 (6 bases). The CDR3 is 19 amino acids. The V end was cut by 1 base, the J end by 1 base, with 20 bases between. From germline, CDR1 is MNHNS and CDR2 SASEGT. CDR3 sequence reads: CASSEGRGGRFWSNQPQHF. The CDR3 DNA reads as TGTGCCAGCAGTGAAGGGAGGGGGGGGCGGTTTTGGAGCAATCAGCCCCAGCATTTT.

This clonotype was found a few times. The chain employs TRBV4-3 and TRBJ1-1; TRBD1 matches at 9 bases. Trimming removed 2 bases from V and 1 base from J; junction bases left unmatched: 5. Germline loops: CDR1 LGHNA, CDR2 YSLEER. CDR3 length: 16 amino acids. For the CDR3, the DNA is TGCGCCAGCAGCCAAAACCCGGGACAGGGGAACACTGAAGCTTTCTTT. Its translation: CASSQNPGQGNTEAFF.

This clonotype is deemed medium-sized (0.01 to 0.1%). The chain uses TRBV27 and TRBJ2-3, with D possibly being TRBD1 or TRBD2 (6 bases each). The V gene lost 6 bases and the J gene lost 1 base, with 17 bases spanning the gap. This CDR3 comprises 16 residues. CDR1 and CDR2 (germline): MNHEY, SMNVEV (reference sequence). In nucleotides, the CDR3 is TGTGCCAGCAGGAGTCCGTCGGGGGCCGGCACAGATACGCAGTATTTT. This gives the protein CASRSPSGAGTDTQYF.

This clonotype was counted a few times. The J gene is TRBJ1-1, the V gene TRBV12-3 or TRBV12-4; D unresolved. The CDR3 runs to 13 residues. With 5 bases removed from V and 1 base from J, the gap between germline ends came to 8 bases. CDR3 region: CASSGTENTEAFF. CDR3 DNA sequence: TGTGCCAGCAGTGGTACGGAGAACACTGAAGCTTTCTTT.

Within the sample, this clonotype is medium-sized. The chain is built from TRBV12-3 or TRBV12-4 and TRBJ2-2, with 9 bases lining up with TRBD2. The CDR3 spans 16 residues. V lost 4 bases, J lost 6 bases, and 9 bases stayed unmatched. The CDR3 sequence: CASSSRREGRAGELFF. The CDR3 DNA is TGTGCCAGCAGTTCTCGGCGGGAGGGCCGTGCCGGGGAGCTGTTTTTT.

By proportion, this clonotype is medium-sized. This chain links TRBV11-2 with TRBJ2-1; no definite D call. V lost 5 bases and J lost 7, with 6 bases in between. Germline assignment: CDR1 SGHAT and CDR2 FQNNGV. The CDR3 is 11 amino acids. In DNA, the CDR3 is TGTGCCAGCAGCCTGTTGAATGAGCAGTTCTTC. Encoded protein: CASSLLNEQFF.

This clonotype was found a few times. The chain joins TRBV7-2 to TRBJ1-6, with TRBD1 matching 8 bases. The CDR3 is 16 residues long. V lost 5 bases and J lost 5; bases outside the gene matches: 8. Germline lookup yields CDR1 SGHTA and CDR2 FQGNSA. CDR3 amino acids: CASSNTGTGNNSPLHF. The CDR3 DNA sequence: TGTGCCAGCAGCAACACCGGGACAGGCAATAATTCACCCCTCCACTTT. The full variable domain, with the rest looked up from reference TRBV7-2 and TRBJ1-6, is GAGVSQSPSNKVTEKGKDVELRCDPISGHTALYWYRQSLGQGLEFLIYFQGNSAPDKSGLPSDRFSAERTGGSVSTLTIQRTQQEDSAVYLCASSNTGTGNNSPLHFGNGTRLTVT.

This clonotype is categorized as medium-sized (0.01 to 0.1%). The CDR3 region is CATSRVPSATQYF. The CDR3 bases are TGTGCCACCAGCAGAGTTCCCTCGGCGACCCAGTACTTC. This sequence joins TRBV15 and TRBJ2-5; the D is unclear. The ends were cut back, 1 base at V and 7 bases at J, with 10 bases in the middle. The CDR3 totals 13 residues. Germline lookup yields CDR1 LNHNV and CDR2 YYDKDF (reference sequence).

This clonotype is judged medium-sized. V and J are TRBV24-1 and TRBJ2-1; D gene uncertain. The V gene's germline CDR1 is KGHDR and CDR2 SFDVKD. The CDR3 spans 16 residues. The V end was cut by 4 bases, the J end by 0 bases, with 12 bases between. The CDR3 sequence: CATSDRGASSYNEQFF. The CDR3 region has the DNA TGTGCCACCAGTGACCGCGGCGCCAGCTCCTACAATGAGCAGTTCTTC.

This chain links TRBV27 with TRBJ1-5; 9 nucleotides match TRBD1. CDR1 and CDR2 (germline): MNHEY, SMNVEV (reference sequence). CDR3 length: 14 residues. The junction had 6 bases not matched to a gene; V was cut back by 5 bases and J by 7 bases. In DNA form, the CDR3 reads TGTGCCAGCAGTCCGAACAGGGGGCACCAGCCCCAGCATTTT. It translates to CASSPNRGHQPQHF.

This clonotype was recorded once. One base away lies a much larger clone, so this may be a sequencing read error. J is TRBJ2-7 and V is TRBV27; maybe TRBD1 (5 bases). CDR3 length: 14 amino acids. The germline V gene encodes CDR1 MNHEY and CDR2 SMNVEV (reference sequence). V was shortened by 5 bases and J by 1 base, with 12 bases between the two germline ends. CDR3 nucleotides: TGTGCCAGCAGTCATACAGGACCTTCCTACGAGCAGTACTTC. Translation: CASSHTGPSYEQYF.

By its share, this clonotype is medium-sized (0.01 to 0.1%). The chain is built from TRBV19 and TRBJ2-1, with TRBD2 matching 10 bases. The CDR3 length is 15 residues. Germline-derived CDR1 and CDR2 are LNHDA and SQIVND (reference sequence). J gave up 7 bases and V 7 bases, and 10 bases lay outside the gene matches. The CDR3 sequence: CASTIGAGGANEQFF. The CDR3 nucleotides read TGTGCCAGTACCATTGGAGCGGGAGGGGCAAATGAGCAGTTCTTC.

This clonotype is judged medium-sized. The chain couples TRBV7-9 to TRBJ2-1; TRBD2 is a possible D gene (6 bases). The ends were cut back, 2 bases at V and 9 bases at J, with 17 bases in the middle. This CDR3 spans 15 amino acids. The germline V gene has CDR1 SEHNR and CDR2 FQNEAQ (reference sequence). The CDR3 region is CASSLSRLGRGEQFF. The CDR3 DNA is TGTGCCAGCAGCTTATCTCGACTAGGCCGCGGTGAGCAGTTCTTC.

This chain joins TRBV24-1 and TRBJ2-1; 9 bases match TRBD1. This CDR3 contains 16 residues. Germline CDR1 and CDR2: KGHDR and SFDVKD. J gave up 1 base and V 9 bases, and 9 bases lay outside the gene matches. The CDR3 region is CATSGAGTGSYNEQFF. The CDR3 nucleotides are TGTGCCACCTCCGGGGCCGGGACAGGGTCCTACAATGAGCAGTTCTTC.

V and J are TRBV6-4 and TRBJ1-2; TRBD1 might be the D (5 bases). CDR1 is MRHNA, CDR2 SNTAGT, per germline. The CDR3 contains 14 residues. V was clipped by 6 bases and J by 2 bases, with 13 bases between them. The chain's CDR3 is CASSSGRANYGYTF. The DNA for the CDR3 is TGTGCCAGCAGCTCCGGCAGGGCAAACTATGGCTACACCTTC.

This clonotype is categorized as medium-sized. V gene TRBV29-1 combines with J gene TRBJ2-5; tentatively, D is TRBD2 (5 bases). CDR1 and CDR2 from the germline V gene are SQVTM and ANQGSEA. The CDR3 runs 13 residues. The V gene lost 6 bases and the J gene lost 5 bases, with 16 bases spanning the gap. CDR3 nucleotides: TGCAGCGTCCTTATAGCTGGCGGGGAGACCCAGTACTTC. Translation: CSVLIAGGETQYF. Filled out from reference TRBV29-1 and TRBJ2-5, the complete variable domain reads SAVISQKPSRDICQRGTSLTIQCQVDSQVTMMFWYRQQPGQSLTLIATANQGSEATYESGFVIDKFPISRPNLTFSTLTVSNMSPEDSSIYLCSVLIAGGETQYFGPGTRLLVL.

This sequence joins TRBV5-4 and TRBJ2-1; no clear D. This CDR3 contains 15 residues. Germline lookup yields CDR1 SGHNT and CDR2 YYREEE (reference sequence). V gave up 0 bases and J gave up 6 bases, with 13 bases separating them. CDR3 protein: CASSLVGQLRNEQFF. As DNA, the CDR3 is TGTGCCAGCAGCTTGGTAGGGCAGCTACGCAATGAGCAGTTCTTC.

This clonotype was counted only a few times. The V call is TRBV7-9, the J call TRBJ1-6; D gene uncertain. The CDR3 covers 17 residues. V dropped 4 bases and J dropped 0 bases, with 13 bases sitting between them. Looked up from germline, CDR1 is SEHNR and CDR2 is FQNEAQ (reference sequence). The CDR3 sequence is CASSSGRRSSYNSPLHF. CDR3 in DNA: TGTGCCAGCAGCTCCGGACGGAGGAGCTCCTATAATTCACCCCTCCACTTT.

This clonotype is judged medium-sized (0.01 to 0.1%). This rearrangement joins TRBV7-2 to TRBJ2-3; D ambiguous. V dropped 6 bases and J dropped 1 base, with 14 bases sitting between them. Germline values: CDR1 SGHTA, CDR2 FQGNSA. This CDR3 comprises 15 residues. The CDR3 DNA reads as TGTGCCAGCAGTTCCGAGAGGAAGGGCACAGATACGCAGTATTTT. Protein sequence: CASSSERKGTDTQYF. Full variable domain (rest looked up from reference TRBV7-2 and TRBJ2-3): GAGVSQSPSNKVTEKGKDVELRCDPISGHTALYWYRQSLGQGLEFLIYFQGNSAPDKSGLPSDRFSAERTGGSVSTLTIQRTQQEDSAVYLCASSSERKGTDTQYFGPGTRLTVL.

This clonotype came up a few times. The chain employs TRBV7-9 and TRBJ2-1, with 7 bases identical to TRBD1. The CDR3 sequence is 13 residues long. Per the germline V gene, CDR1 is SEHNR and CDR2 is FQNEAQ (reference sequence). The V segment lost 6 bases and the J segment 5 bases; nucleotides outside the gene matches: 4. For the CDR3, the DNA is TGTGCCAGCAGTAACAGGGGCGACAATGAGCAGTTCTTC. Translating it yields CASSNRGDNEQFF.

By share, this clonotype ranks as medium-sized (0.01 to 0.1%). The chain combines TRBV7-9 with TRBJ2-3; D is perhaps TRBD1 or TRBD2 (6 bases each). CDR3 size: 15 residues. V gave up 5 bases and J gave up 2 bases, with 14 bases separating them. Germline V CDR1 and CDR2: SEHNR, FQNEAQ (reference sequence). The CDR3 region is CASSGKGGPTDTQYF. DNA for the CDR3: TGTGCCAGCAGCGGCAAGGGGGGCCCCACAGATACGCAGTATTTT.

The V gene is TRBV7-2, the J gene TRBJ2-2; D might be TRBD1 (7 bases). Trimming cost V 2 bases and J 6 bases, with 16 bases left between them. CDR3 length equals 16 residues. Per germline, CDR1 SGHTA and CDR2 FQGNSA. In DNA, the CDR3 is TGTGCCAGCAGCTTAATGGCAGGGGGGAATGCCGGGGAGCTGTTTTTT. It encodes CASSLMAGGNAGELFF. The entire variable domain, with the rest obtained from reference TRBV7-2 and TRBJ2-2, is as follows: GAGVSQSPSNKVTEKGKDVELRCDPISGHTALYWYRQSLGQGLEFLIYFQGNSAPDKSGLPSDRFSAERTGGSVSTLTIQRTQQEDSAVYLCASSLMAGGNAGELFFGEGSRLTVL.

The chain is built from TRBV9 and TRBJ2-2; TRBD2 agrees at 7 bases. The V segment lost 5 bases and the J segment 0 bases; nucleotides outside the gene matches: 7. The CDR3 is 16 residues long. CDR1 SGDLS and CDR2 YYNGEE come from the germline V gene. The CDR3 reads CASRRGGTTNTGELFF. The CDR3 DNA is TGTGCCAGCAGGAGGGGAGGGACTACGAACACCGGGGAGCTGTTTTTT.

The sample holds a few counts of this clonotype. The chain is built from TRBV4-1 and TRBJ2-3; D is unclear. Trimming shortened V by 0 bases and J by 2 bases, and 6 bases separated the two germline ends. This CDR3 has 14 residues. CDR1 MGHRA and CDR2 YSYEKL come from the germline V gene. CDR3 loop: CASSQDWTTDTQYF. Written as DNA, the CDR3 is TGCGCCAGCAGCCAAGATTGGACCACAGATACGCAGTATTTT.

This clonotype is labeled medium-sized (0.01 to 0.1%). V and J are TRBV6-6 and TRBJ2-3; 16 bases match TRBD2. The V gene's germline CDR1 is MNHNY and CDR2 SVGAGI (reference sequence). The CDR3 totals 18 residues. V gave up 10 bases and J gave up 1 base; unmatched junction bases: 11. The CDR3 here is CATFSGTSGRGGTDTQYF. DNA of the CDR3: TGTGCCACATTTTCCGGGACTAGCGGGAGGGGCGGCACAGATACGCAGTATTTT.

Relative to its sample, this clonotype is large. One end of the junction varies from germline; a read error may be responsible. The genes are TRBV7-9 and TRBJ2-3; D might be TRBD2 (5 bases). Germline V gene lookup returns CDR1 SEHNR and CDR2 FQNEAQ (reference sequence). The CDR3 has 13 amino acids. This CDR3 is CASRLEGADTQYF. DNA for the CDR3: TGTGCCAGCAGGTTAGAGGGCGCAGATACGCAGTATTTT.

This clonotype is categorized as medium-sized. The chain joins TRBV29-1 to TRBJ1-4; no firm D call. CDR1 is SQVTM and CDR2 is ANQGSEA in the germline V gene. CDR3 length equals 17 residues. Trimming removed 4 bases from V and 2 bases from J, with 20 bases in between. The CDR3 DNA reads TGCAGCGTTGCTGTCATTGGAAATCCTGGGACTAATGAAAAACTGTTTTTT. It codes for CSVAVIGNPGTNEKLFF.